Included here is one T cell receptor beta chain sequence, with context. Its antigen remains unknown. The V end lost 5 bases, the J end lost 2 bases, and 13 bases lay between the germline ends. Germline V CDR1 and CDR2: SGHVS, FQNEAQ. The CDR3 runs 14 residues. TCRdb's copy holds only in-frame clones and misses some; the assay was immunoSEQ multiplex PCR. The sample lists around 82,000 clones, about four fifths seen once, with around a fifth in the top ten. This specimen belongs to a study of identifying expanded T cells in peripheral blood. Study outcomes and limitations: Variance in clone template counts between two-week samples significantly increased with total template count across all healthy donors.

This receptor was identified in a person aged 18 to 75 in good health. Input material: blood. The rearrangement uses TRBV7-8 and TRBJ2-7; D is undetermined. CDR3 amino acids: CASSQRDGTYEQYF. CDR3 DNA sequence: TGTGCCAGCAGCCAAAGAGACGGAACCTACGAGCAGTACTTC.